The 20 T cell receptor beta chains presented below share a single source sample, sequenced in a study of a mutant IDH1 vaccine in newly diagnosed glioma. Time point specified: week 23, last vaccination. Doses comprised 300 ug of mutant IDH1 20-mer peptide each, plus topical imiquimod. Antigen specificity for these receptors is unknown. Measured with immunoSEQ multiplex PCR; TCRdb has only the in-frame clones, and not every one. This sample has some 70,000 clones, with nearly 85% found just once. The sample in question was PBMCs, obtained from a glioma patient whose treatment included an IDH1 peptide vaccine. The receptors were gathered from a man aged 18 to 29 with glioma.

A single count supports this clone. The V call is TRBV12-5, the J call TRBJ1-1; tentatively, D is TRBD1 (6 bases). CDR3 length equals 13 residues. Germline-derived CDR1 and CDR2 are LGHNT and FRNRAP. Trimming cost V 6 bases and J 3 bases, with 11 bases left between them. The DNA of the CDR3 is TGTGCTAGTGGCCACAGGGTAGACACTGAAGCTTTCTTT. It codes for CASGHRVDTEAFF.

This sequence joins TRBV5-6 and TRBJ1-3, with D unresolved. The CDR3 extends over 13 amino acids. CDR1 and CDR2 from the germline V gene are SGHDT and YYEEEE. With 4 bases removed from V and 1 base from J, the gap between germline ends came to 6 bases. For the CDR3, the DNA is TGTGCCAGCAGCATAGGGTCTGGAAACACCATATATTTT. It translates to CASSIGSGNTIYF.

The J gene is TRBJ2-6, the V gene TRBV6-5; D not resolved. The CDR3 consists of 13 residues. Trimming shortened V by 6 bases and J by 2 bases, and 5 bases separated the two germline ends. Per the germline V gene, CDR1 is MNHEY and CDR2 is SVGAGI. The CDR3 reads CASSPAGANVLTF. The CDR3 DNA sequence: TGTGCCAGCAGCCCGGCTGGGGCCAACGTCCTGACTTTC.

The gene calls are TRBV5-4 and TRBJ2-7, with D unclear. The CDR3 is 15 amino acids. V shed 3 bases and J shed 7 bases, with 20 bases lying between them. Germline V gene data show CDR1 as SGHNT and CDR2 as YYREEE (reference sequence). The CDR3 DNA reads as TGTGCCAGCAGCTCCTACGAGTGGTTCTCGGAAGAGCAGTACTTC. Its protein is CASSSYEWFSEEQYF. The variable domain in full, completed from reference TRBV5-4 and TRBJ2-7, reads ETGVTQSPTHLIKTRGQQVTLRCSSQSGHNTVSWYQQALGQGPQFIFQYYREEENGRGNFPPRFSGLQFPNYSSELNVNALELDDSALYLCASSSYEWFSEEQYFGPGTRLTVT.

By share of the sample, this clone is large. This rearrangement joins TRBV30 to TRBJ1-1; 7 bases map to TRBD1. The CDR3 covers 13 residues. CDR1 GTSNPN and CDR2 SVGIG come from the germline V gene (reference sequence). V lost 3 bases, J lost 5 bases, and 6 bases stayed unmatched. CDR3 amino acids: CAWSRQGGTEAFF. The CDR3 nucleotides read TGTGCCTGGAGCCGACAGGGAGGGACTGAAGCTTTCTTT.

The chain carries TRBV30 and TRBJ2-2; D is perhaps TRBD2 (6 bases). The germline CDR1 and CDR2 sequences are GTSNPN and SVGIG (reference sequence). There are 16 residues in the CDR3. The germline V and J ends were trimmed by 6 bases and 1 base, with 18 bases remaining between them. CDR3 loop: CACPRGGDWNTGELFF. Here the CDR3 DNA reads TGTGCCTGCCCCCGAGGAGGGGATTGGAACACCGGGGAGCTGTTTTTT.

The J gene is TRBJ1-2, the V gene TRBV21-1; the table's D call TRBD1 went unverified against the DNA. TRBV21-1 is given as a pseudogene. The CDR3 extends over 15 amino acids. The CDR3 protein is CASSKAAQGTRGYTF. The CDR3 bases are TGTGCCAGCAGCAAAGCAGCGCAGGGAACTCGGGGCTACACCTTC.

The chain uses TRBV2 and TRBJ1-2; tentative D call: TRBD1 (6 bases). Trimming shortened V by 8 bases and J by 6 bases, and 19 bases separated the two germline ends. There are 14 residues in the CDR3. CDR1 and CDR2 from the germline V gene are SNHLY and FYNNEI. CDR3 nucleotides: TGTGCCAGCCGGGGCGGGCGAAAGGGGGATGGCTACACCTTC. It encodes CASRGGRKGDGYTF. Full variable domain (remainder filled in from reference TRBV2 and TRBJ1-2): EPEVTQTPSHQVTQMGQEVILRCVPISNHLYFYWYRQILGQKVEFLVSFYNNEISEKSEIFDDQFSVERPDGSNFTLKIRSTKLEDSAMYFCASRGGRKGDGYTFGSGTRLTVV.

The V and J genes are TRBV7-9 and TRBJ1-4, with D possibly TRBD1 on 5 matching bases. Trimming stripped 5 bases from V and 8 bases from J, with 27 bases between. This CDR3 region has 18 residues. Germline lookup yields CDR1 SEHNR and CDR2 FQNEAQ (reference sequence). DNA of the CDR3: TGTGCCAGCAGCACGTTCGCCCTTACCGGGACTTCCAGGGAAAAACTGTTTTTT. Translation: CASSTFALTGTSREKLFF. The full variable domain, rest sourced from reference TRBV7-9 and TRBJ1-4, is DTGVSQNPRHKITKRGQNVTFRCDPISEHNRLYWYRQTLGQGPEFLTYFQNEAQLEKSRLLSDRFSAERPKGSFSTLEIQRTEQGDSAMYLCASSTFALTGTSREKLFFGSGTQLSVL.

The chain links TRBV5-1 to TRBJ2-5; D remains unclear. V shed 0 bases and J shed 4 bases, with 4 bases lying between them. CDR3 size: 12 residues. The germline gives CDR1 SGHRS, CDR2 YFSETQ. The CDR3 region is CASSLGTETQYF. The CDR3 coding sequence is TGCGCCAGCAGCTTGGGAACAGAGACCCAGTACTTC.

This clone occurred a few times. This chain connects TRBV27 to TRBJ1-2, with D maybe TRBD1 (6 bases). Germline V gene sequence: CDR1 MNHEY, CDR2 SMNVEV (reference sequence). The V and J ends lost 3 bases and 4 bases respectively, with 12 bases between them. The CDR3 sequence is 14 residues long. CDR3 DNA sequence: TGTGCCAGCAGTTTTACAGGGAGGCCCTATGGCTACACCTTC. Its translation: CASSFTGRPYGYTF.

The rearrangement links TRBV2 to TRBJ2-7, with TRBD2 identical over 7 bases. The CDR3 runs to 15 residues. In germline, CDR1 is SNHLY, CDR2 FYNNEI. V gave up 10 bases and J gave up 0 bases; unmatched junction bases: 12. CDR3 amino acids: CATISPLADSYEQYF. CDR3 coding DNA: TGTGCCACCATAAGTCCTCTAGCGGACTCCTACGAGCAGTACTTC.

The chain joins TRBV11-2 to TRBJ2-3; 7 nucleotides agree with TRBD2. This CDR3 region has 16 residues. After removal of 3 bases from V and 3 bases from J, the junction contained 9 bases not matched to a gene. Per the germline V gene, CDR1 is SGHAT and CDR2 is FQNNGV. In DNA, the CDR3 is TGTGCCAGCAGCTTGGTGGGAGGGAGCGGAACAGATACGCAGTATTTT. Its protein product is CASSLVGGSGTDTQYF.

The CDR3 loop reads CASSYAANTEAFF. The CDR3 coding sequence is TGTGCCAGCAGTTACGCAGCGAACACTGAAGCTTTCTTT. V is TRBV6-6 and J is TRBJ1-1, with D unresolved. CDR3 size: 13 residues. V was shortened by 2 bases and J by 1 base, with 5 bases between the two germline ends. Germline CDR1 reads MNHNY; CDR2 reads SVGAGI (reference sequence).

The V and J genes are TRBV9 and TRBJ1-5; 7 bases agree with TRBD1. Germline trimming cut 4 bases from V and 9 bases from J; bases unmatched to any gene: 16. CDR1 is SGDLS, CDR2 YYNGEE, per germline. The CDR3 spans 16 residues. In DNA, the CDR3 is TGTGCCAGCAGCCCTAGTACAGGGGCGCCCCTTTGGCCCCAGCATTTT. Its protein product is CASSPSTGAPLWPQHF.

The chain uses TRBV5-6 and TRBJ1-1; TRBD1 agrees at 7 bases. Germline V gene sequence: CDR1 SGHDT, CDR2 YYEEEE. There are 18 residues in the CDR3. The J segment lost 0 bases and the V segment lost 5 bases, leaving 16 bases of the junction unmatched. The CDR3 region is CASSRNRGFSTLNTEAFF. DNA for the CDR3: TGTGCCAGCAGTCGAAACAGGGGATTCAGTACGTTGAACACTGAAGCTTTCTTT.

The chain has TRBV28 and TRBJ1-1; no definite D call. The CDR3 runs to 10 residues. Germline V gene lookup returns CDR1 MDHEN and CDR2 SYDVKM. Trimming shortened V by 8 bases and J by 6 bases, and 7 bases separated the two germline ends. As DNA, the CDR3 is TGTGCCAGCCTAGGAGCTGAAGCTTTCTTT. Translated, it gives CASLGAEAFF.

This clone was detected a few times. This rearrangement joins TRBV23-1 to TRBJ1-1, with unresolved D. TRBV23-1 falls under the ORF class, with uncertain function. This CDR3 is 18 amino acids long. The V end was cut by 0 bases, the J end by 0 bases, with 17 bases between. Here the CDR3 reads CASSQSWYFSYMNTEAFF. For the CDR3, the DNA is TGCGCCAGCAGTCAATCTTGGTATTTTAGCTACATGAACACTGAAGCTTTCTTT.

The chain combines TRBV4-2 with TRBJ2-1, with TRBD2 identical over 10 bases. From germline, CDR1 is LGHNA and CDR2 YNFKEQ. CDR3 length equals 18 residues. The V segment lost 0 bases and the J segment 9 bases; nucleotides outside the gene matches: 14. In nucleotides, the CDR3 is TGTGCCAGCAGCCAAGATAGAGGTCGGAGCGGGAGGGCCGGTGAGCAGTTCTTC. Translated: CASSQDRGRSGRAGEQFF.

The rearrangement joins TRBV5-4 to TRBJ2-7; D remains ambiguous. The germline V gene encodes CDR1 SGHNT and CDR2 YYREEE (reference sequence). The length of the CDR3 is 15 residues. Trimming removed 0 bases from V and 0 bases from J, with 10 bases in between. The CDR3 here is CASSLAREISYEQYF. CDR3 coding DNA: TGTGCCAGCAGCTTGGCCCGCGAAATCTCCTACGAGCAGTACTTC. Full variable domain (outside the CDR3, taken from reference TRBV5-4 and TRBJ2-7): ETGVTQSPTHLIKTRGQQVTLRCSSQSGHNTVSWYQQALGQGPQFIFQYYREEENGRGNFPPRFSGLQFPNYSSELNVNALELDDSALYLCASSLAREISYEQYFGPGTRLTVT.